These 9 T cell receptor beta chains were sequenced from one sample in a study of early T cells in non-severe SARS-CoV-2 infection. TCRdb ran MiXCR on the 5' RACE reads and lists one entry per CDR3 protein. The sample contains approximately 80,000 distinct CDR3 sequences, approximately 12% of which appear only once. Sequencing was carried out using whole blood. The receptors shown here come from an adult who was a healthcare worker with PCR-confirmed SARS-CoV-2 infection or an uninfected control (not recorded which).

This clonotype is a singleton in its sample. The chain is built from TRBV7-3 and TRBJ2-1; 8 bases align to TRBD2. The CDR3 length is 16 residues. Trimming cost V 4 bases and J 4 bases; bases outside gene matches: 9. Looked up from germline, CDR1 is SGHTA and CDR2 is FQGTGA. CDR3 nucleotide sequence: TGTGCCAGCAGCTCTCCCGGGGGGGCGCGATACAATGAGCAGTTCTTC. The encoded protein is CASSSPGGARYNEQFF.

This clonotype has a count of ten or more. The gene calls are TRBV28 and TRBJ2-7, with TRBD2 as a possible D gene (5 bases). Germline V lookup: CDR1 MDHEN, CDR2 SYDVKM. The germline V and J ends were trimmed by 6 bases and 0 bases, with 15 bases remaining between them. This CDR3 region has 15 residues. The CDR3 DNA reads TGTGCCAGCAGCCCCGTAATTGGGAGCTCCTACGAGCAGTACTTC. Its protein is CASSPVIGSSYEQYF.

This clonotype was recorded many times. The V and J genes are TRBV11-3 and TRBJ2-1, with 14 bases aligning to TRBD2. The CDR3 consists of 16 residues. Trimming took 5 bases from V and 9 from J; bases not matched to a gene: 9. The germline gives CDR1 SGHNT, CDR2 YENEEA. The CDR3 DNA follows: TGTGCCAGCAGCCTAGTGGGGACTAGCGGGAGTGGTGAGCAGTTCTTC. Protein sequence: CASSLVGTSGSGEQFF.

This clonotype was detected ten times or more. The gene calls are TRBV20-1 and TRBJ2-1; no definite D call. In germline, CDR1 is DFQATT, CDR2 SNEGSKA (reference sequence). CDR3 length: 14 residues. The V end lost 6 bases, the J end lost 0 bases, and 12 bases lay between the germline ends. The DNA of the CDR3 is TGCAGTGCATCCAGAGGAAGCTCCTACAATGAGCAGTTCTTC. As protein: CSASRGSSYNEQFF.

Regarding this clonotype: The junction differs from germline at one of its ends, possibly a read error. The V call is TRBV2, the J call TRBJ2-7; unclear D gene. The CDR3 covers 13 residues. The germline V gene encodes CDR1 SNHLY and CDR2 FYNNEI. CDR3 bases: TGTGCCAGCAACTTGACCCCTTCCTCCGAGCAGTACTTC. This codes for CASNLTPSSEQYF.

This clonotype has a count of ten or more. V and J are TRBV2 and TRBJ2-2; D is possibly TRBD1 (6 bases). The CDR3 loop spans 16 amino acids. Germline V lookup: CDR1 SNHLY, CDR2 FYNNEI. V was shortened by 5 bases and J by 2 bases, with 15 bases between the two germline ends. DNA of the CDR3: TGTGCCAGCAGTCTACAGGGCCAGCACAACACCGGGGAGCTGTTTTTT. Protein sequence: CASSLQGQHNTGELFF.

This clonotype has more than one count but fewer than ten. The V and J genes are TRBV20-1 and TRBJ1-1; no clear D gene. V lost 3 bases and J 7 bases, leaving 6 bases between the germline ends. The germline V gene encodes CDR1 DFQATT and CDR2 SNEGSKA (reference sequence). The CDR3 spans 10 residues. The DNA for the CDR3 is TGCAGTGCTAGCGAGGGTGAAGCTTTCTTT. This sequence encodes CSASEGEAFF.

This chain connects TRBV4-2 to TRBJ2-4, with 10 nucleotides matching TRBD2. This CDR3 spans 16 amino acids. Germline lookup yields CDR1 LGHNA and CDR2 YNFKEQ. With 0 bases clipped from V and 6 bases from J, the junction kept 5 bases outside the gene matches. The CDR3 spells CASSQDPPSGRNIQYF. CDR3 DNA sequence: TGTGCCAGCAGCCAAGACCCACCTAGCGGGAGAAACATTCAGTACTTC.

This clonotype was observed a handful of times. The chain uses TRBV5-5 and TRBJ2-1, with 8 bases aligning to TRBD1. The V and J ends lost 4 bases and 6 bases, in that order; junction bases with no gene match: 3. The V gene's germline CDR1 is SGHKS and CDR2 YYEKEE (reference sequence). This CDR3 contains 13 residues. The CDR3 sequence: CASSGTGTNEQFF. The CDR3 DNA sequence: TGTGCCAGCAGCGGGACAGGTACCAATGAGCAGTTCTTC.